This T cell receptor (beta chain) was obtained from a study of STAT3 mutations in large granular lymphocyte leukemia. Study results and caveats: Every T-LGLL patient had at least one immunodominant TCRbeta clonotype.

Looked up from germline, CDR1 is SGHNT and CDR2 is YYREEE (reference sequence). The CDR3 totals 14 residues. Unmatched junction bases numbered 8, after V lost 4 bases and J lost 5 bases. The method was immunoSEQ multiplex PCR; TCRdb's version includes in-frame clones alone and lacks a portion of them. In the table there are approximately 12,000 clones, about three quarters of which are singletons. About this clone: What it binds is not known.

Sequenced: peripheral blood mononuclear cells. The chain uses TRBV5-4 and TRBJ2-5; TRBD2 matches at 7 bases. The source of this sequence is a man aged 60-69 years with T-cell large granular lymphocyte leukemia. Some clones in this sample may be carry-over from other donors' samples. CDR3 loop: CASSAVGGRETQYF. The CDR3 nucleotides are TGTGCCAGCAGCGCGGTGGGGGGGAGGGAGACCCAGTACTTC.